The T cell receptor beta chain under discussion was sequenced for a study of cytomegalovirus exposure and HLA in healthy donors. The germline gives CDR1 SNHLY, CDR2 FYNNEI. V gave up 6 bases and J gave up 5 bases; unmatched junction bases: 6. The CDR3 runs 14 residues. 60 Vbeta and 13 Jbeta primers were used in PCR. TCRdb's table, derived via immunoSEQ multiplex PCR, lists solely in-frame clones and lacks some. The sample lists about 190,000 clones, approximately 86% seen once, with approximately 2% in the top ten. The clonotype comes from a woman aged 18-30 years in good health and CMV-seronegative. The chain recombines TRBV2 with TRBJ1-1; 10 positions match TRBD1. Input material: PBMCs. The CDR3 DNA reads TGTGCCAGCAGCCCCGGGACAGGGGATACTGAAGCTTTCTTT. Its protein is CASSPGTGDTEAFF.